This TCR beta chain was sequenced for a study of Graves' ophthalmopathy and Graves' hyperthyroidism. About the research overall: Peripheral blood collection took place at initial diagnosis, before any treatment.

This clonotype was counted many times. Each diagnosis was determined on the basis of clinical symptoms, serum thyroxine, TRAb, thyroid ultrasound and orbital computed tomography. The V and J ends lost 2 bases and 6 bases, in that order; junction bases with no gene match: 15. The CDR3 sequence is 17 residues long. RNA transcripts were the template, and TCR beta CDR3 regions were amplified from them. Second-round multiplex PCR came after first-round RT-PCR with HTBI primers. Each CDR3 protein is one row after TCRdb ran MiXCR on the multiplex PCR reads. The sample has about 480,000 distinct CDR3 sequences, 13% to 15% seen once.

The chain recombines TRBV6-7 with TRBJ2-7, with 8 nucleotides matching TRBD1. TRBV6-7 is placed among ORFs of uncertain function. The sequence came from a woman aged 30 to 39 with Graves' ophthalmopathy. Specimen: blood. For the CDR3, the DNA is TGTGCCAGCAGTTACGATCCGGACAGGGAAATTACGGGCGAGCAGTACTTC. Translating gives CASSYDPDREITGEQYF.